This T cell receptor (beta chain) was recorded in a study of CD4 T cells in relation to SARS-CoV-2 and coronaviruses. This clone was seen a single time. Its antigen is currently unknown. 75,000 to 100,000 naive or memory CD4+ cells were cultured with CEF peptides for more than nine days. Assay used: immunoSEQ multiplex PCR; TCRdb lists only in-frame clones, some missing. This sample has around 41,000 clones, with 84% found just once. The V segment lost 0 bases and the J segment 2 bases; nucleotides outside the gene matches: 4. This CDR3 comprises 16 residues. Germline V gene lookup returns CDR1 MNHEY and CDR2 SVGAGI.

The source material was naive CD4+ T cells from PBMCs, cultured in vitro. Subset given: naive CD4+ T cells isolated by negative enrichment. This sequence was found in an adult with COVID-19. The V gene is TRBV6-5, the J gene TRBJ2-7; the match to TRBD2 covers 10 bases. DNA of the CDR3: TGTGCCAGCAGTTACTCATGGCTAGCGGGGGCCTACGAGCAGTACTTC. Protein product: CASSYSWLAGAYEQYF.